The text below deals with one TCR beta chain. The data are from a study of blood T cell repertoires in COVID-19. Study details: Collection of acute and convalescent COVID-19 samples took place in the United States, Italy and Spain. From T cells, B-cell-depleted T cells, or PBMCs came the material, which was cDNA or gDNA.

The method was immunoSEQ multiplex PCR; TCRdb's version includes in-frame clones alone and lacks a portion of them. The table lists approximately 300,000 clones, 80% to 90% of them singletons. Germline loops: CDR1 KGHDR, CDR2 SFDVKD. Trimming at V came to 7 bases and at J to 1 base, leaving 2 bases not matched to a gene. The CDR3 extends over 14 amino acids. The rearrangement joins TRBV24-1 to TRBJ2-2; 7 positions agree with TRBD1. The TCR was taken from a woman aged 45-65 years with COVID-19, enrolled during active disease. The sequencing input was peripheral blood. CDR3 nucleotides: TGTGCCACCAGCGACAGGGTGAACACCGGGGAGCTGTTTTTT. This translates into CATSDRVNTGELFF.